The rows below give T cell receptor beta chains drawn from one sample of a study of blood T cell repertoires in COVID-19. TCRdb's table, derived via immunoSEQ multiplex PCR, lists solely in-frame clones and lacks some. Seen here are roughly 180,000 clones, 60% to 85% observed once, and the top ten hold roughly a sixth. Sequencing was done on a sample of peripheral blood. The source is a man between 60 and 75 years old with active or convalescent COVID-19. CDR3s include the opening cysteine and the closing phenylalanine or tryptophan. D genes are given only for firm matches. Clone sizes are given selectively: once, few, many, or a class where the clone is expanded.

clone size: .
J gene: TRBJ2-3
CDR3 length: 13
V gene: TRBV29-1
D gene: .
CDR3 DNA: TGCAGCGTTGACGGGTTCGGGGCAGATACGCAGTATTTT
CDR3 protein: CSVDGFGADTQYF

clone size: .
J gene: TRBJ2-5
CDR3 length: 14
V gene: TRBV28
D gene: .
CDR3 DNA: TGTGCCAGCAGTTTAACCCGTGACAGAGAGACCCAGTACTTC
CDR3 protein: CASSLTRDRETQYF

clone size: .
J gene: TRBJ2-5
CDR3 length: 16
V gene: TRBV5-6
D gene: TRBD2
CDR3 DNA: TGTGCCAGCAGCTTGGGACTAGCGGGAGACGGAAAGACCCAGTACTTC
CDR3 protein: CASSLGLAGDGKTQYF

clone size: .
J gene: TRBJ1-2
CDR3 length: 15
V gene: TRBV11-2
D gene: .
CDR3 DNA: TGTGCCAGCAGCTTAACTACGGGAGCTAGCTATGGCTACACCTTC
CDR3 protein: CASSLTTGASYGYTF

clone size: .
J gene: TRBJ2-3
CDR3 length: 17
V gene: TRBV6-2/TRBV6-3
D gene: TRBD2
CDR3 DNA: TGTGCCAGCAGTAACCCGGGACTAGCGGGAAGCACAGATACGCAGTATTTT
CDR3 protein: CASSNPGLAGSTDTQYF

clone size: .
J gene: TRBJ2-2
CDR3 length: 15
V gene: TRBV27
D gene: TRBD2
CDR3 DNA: TGTGCCAGCAGTATCTCGACTAGCGGGAGCGGGGAGCTGTTTTTT
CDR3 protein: CASSISTSGSGELFF

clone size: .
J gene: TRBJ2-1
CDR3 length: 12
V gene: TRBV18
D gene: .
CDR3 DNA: TGTGCCAGCTCACCTAGTTACAATGAGCAGTTCTTC
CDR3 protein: CASSPSYNEQFF

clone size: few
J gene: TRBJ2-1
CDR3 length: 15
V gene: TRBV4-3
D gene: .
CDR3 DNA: TGCGCCAGCAGCCAACCTTGGGGGGACTACAATGAGCAGTTCTTC
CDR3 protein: CASSQPWGDYNEQFF

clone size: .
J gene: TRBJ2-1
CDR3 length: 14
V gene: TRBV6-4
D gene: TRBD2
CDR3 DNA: TGTGCCAGCAGTGTACTAGCGGGAGGCAATGAGCAGTTCTTC
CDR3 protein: CASSVLAGGNEQFF

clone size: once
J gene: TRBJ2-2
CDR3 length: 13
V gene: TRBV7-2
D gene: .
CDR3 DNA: TGTGCCAGCAGCCTCGCCAGGGACGGGGAGCTGTTTTTT
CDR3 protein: CASSLARDGELFF

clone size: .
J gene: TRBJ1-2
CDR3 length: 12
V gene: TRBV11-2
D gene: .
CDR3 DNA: TGTGCCAGCAGCCAGGGCAGGGGAAGGAACGCCTTC
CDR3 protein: CASSQGRGRNAF

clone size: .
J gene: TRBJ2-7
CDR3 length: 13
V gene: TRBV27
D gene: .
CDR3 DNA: TGTGCCAGCAATCCCCGGTCGGGTTACGAGCAGTACTTC
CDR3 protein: CASNPRSGYEQYF

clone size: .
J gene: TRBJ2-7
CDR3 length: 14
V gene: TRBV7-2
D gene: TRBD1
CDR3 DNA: TGTGCCAGCAGTTCTCCGGGACAGGACGGAGGGCAGTACTTC
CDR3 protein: CASSSPGQDGGQYF

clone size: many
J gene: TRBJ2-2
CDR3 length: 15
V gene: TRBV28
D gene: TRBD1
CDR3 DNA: TGTGCCAGCAGTTTTACCGGGACAGGGGTCGGGGAGCTGTTTTTT
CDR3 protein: CASSFTGTGVGELFF

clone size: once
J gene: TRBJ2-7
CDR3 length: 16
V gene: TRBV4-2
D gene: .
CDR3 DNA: TGTGCCAGCAGCCAGGCACAAGTTACGCCCCCCTACGAGCAGTACTTC
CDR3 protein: CASSQAQVTPPYEQYF

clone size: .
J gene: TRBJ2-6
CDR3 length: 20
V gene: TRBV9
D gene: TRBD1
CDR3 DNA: TGTGCCAGCAGCCCTACTTTGGACAGGTGGGGTAGCTCTGGGGCCAACGTCCTGACTTTC
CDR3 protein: CASSPTLDRWGSSGANVLTF

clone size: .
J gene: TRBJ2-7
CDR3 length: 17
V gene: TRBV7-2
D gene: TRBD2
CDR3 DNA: TGTGCCAGCAGCTTAGTGGCTAGCGGGAGTTCGTCCTACGAGCAGTACTTC
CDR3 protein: CASSLVASGSSSYEQYF

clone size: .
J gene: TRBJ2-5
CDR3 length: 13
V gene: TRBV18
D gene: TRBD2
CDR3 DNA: TGTGCCAGCTCACTAGCGGGAGAGGGGACCCAGTACTTC
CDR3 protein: CASSLAGEGTQYF